Each of the 3 T cell receptor beta chains below was sequenced from the same sample in a study of immune evolution from preneoplasia to lung adenocarcinoma. TCRdb's table, derived via immunoSEQ multiplex PCR, lists solely in-frame clones and lacks some. The table records over 30,000 clones, 60% to 75% of them present only once. Material for sequencing was FFPE invasive lung adenocarcinoma tissue. The receptors stem from a person in their sixties or seventies with lung adenocarcinoma.

The CDR3 region is CASSPYSSGRANEQFF. CDR3 sequence (DNA): TGTGCCAGCTCACCCTATTCTAGCGGGAGAGCCAATGAGCAGTTCTTC. The chain is built from TRBV18 and TRBJ2-1, with 10 bases fitting TRBD2. Trimming removed 3 bases from V and 6 bases from J; junction bases left unmatched: 8. The CDR3 runs 16 residues. Per the germline V gene, CDR1 is KGHSH and CDR2 is LQKENI.

The chain couples TRBV2 to TRBJ2-7; D gene uncertain. The CDR3 length is 13 residues. Trimming pared 0 bases from V and 6 bases from J, leaving 9 bases between. The germline gives CDR1 SNHLY, CDR2 FYNNEI. The CDR3 protein is CASSEAPGGEQYF. The CDR3, as DNA: TGTGCCAGCAGTGAAGCGCCGGGTGGCGAGCAGTACTTC.

The V gene is TRBV30, the J gene TRBJ1-1; D not certain. The CDR3 contains 13 residues. The V gene's germline CDR1 is GTSNPN and CDR2 SVGIG (reference sequence). V lost 1 base and J lost 3, with 9 bases in between. The CDR3 here is CAWSEGSHTEAFF. The CDR3 DNA is TGTGCCTGGAGTGAAGGGTCGCACACTGAAGCTTTCTTT.